A single sample is the source of the 27 T cell receptor beta chains below, sequenced in a study of T cell responses to AZD1222 COVID-19 vaccine. The method was immunoSEQ multiplex PCR; TCRdb's version includes in-frame clones alone and lacks a portion of them. The sample comprises 200,000 to 300,000 clones, 80% to 95% of which are singletons, and around 0.5% rests with the top ten. The material was peripheral blood, obtained on day 0 of AZD1222 vaccination. The receptor set was obtained from an adult in good health.

This chain uses TRBV24-1 with TRBJ2-3; D ambiguous. Germline assignment: CDR1 KGHDR and CDR2 SFDVKD. V gave up 3 bases and J gave up 2 bases, with 5 bases separating them. The CDR3 length is 13 residues. CDR3 DNA: TGTGCCACCAGTGATGCCTTCACAGATACGCAGTATTTT. Its protein is CATSDAFTDTQYF.

The chain carries TRBV2 and TRBJ2-2; 7 nucleotides agree with TRBD2. The CDR3 is made up of 16 amino acids. J was trimmed by 6 bases and V by 4 bases; bases with no gene match: 11. Germline V gives CDR1 SNHLY, CDR2 FYNNEI. CDR3 bases: TGTGCCAGCAGTGGGGAGCGGGGTAATTCGGCCGGGGAGCTGTTTTTT. The encoded protein is CASSGERGNSAGELFF.

This chain connects TRBV5-6 to TRBJ1-1; D is unresolved. The CDR3 extends over 15 amino acids. V was clipped by 0 bases and J by 4 bases, with 13 bases between them. Germline-derived CDR1 and CDR2 are SGHDT and YYEEEE. The CDR3 DNA reads TGTGCCAGCAGCTTGGCCCTGGGGAGTGGCACTGAAGCTTTCTTT. Amino acids: CASSLALGSGTEAFF.

The sample holds one count of this clone. The CDR3 reads CASSPIDHSPLHF. DNA for the CDR3: TGTGCCAGCAGCCCTATTGACCATTCACCCCTCCACTTT. J is TRBJ1-6 and V is TRBV11-2; D gene unclear. The V and J ends lost 5 bases and 8 bases respectively, with 10 bases between them. Per germline, CDR1 SGHAT and CDR2 FQNNGV. The CDR3 loop spans 13 amino acids.

The chain links TRBV20-1 to TRBJ2-1; D not resolved. CDR1 is DFQATT, CDR2 SNEGSKA, per germline (reference sequence). There are 14 residues in the CDR3. V was shortened by 3 bases and J by 5 bases, with 14 bases between the two germline ends. CDR3 nucleotide sequence: TGCAGTGCTAGTCTAGGGTTACTGGACAATGAGCAGTTCTTC. Translated: CSASLGLLDNEQFF.

This chain links TRBV11-2 with TRBJ1-1, with TRBD1 as a possible D gene (6 bases). Trimming removed 1 base from V and 2 bases from J, with 14 bases in between. This CDR3 has 16 residues. Looked up from germline, CDR1 is SGHAT and CDR2 is FQNNGV. This CDR3 reads CASSLAAQGVNTEAFF. The CDR3 region has the DNA TGTGCCAGCAGCTTAGCCGCACAGGGAGTTAACACTGAAGCTTTCTTT.

V and J are TRBV10-3 and TRBJ1-1, with 7 nucleotides matching TRBD1. The CDR3 length is 12 residues. V dropped 11 bases and J dropped 5; count of bases not matched to a gene: 8. In germline, CDR1 is ENHRY, CDR2 SYGVKD. CDR3 amino acids: CASRQGRTEAFF. DNA of the CDR3: TGTGCCTCCAGACAGGGAAGGACTGAAGCTTTCTTT.

DNA of the CDR3: TGTGCCAGCAGCCAAGTTTTCGGGGGGGCAGAAAAACTGTTTTTT. Translated, it gives CASSQVFGGAEKLFF. The chain links TRBV3-1 (or the pseudogene TRBV3-2) to TRBJ1-4, with D possibly being TRBD1 (6 bases). The CDR3 loop spans 15 amino acids. Trimming took 1 base from V and 8 from J, leaving 14 bases between them. Per the germline V gene, CDR1 is LGHDT and CDR2 is YNNKEL (reference sequence).

The rearrangement joins TRBV2 to TRBJ2-7; D is uncertain. The CDR3 totals 11 residues. The germline V gene encodes CDR1 SNHLY and CDR2 FYNNEI. The V end lost 6 bases, the J end lost 6 bases, and 9 bases lay between the germline ends. The CDR3 DNA is TGTGCCAGCAGGGGTCTGGGCGAGCAGTACTTC. Protein: CASRGLGEQYF.

This chain uses TRBV9 with TRBJ2-3; 7 nucleotides match TRBD2. The CDR3 loop spans 15 amino acids. J gave up 4 bases and V 0 bases, and 5 bases lay outside the gene matches. CDR1 is SGDLS, CDR2 YYNGEE, per germline. The CDR3 region has the DNA TGTGCCAGCAGCGTAGCTGGTGGGGGGGCAGATACGCAGTATTTT. Amino acids: CASSVAGGGADTQYF.

The V call is TRBV5-5, the J call TRBJ2-7; no clear D. CDR1 is SGHKS and CDR2 is YYEKEE in the germline V gene (reference sequence). This CDR3 contains 15 residues. V was shortened by 1 base and J by 1 base, with 12 bases between the two germline ends. In DNA, the CDR3 is TGTGCCAGCAGCTTGAATAGGGCGGTGTCCTACGAGCAGTACTTC. This translates into CASSLNRAVSYEQYF.

V usage is TRBV21-1 and J usage is TRBJ2-1; TRBD2, the D gene given by the table, was not confirmed from the DNA. TRBV21-1 is classified as a pseudogene. The CDR3 length is 16 residues. The CDR3 sequence: CASSRPGLANDNEQFF. CDR3 nucleotide sequence: TGTGCCAGCAGCCGCCCGGGACTAGCGAACGACAATGAGCAGTTCTTC.

The V and J genes are TRBV6-6 and TRBJ2-7, with D possibly being TRBD1 or TRBD2 (5 bases each). This CDR3 is 17 amino acids long. Germline V gene data show CDR1 as MNHNY and CDR2 as SVGAGI (reference sequence). The V and J ends lost 5 bases and 0 bases respectively, with 20 bases between them. CDR3 region: CASSQPGPTFFSYEQYF. In DNA, the CDR3 is TGTGCCAGCAGTCAGCCGGGACCCACTTTCTTCTCCTACGAGCAGTACTTC.

The V call is TRBV4-2, the J call TRBJ2-1, with 8 bases lining up with TRBD2. The V gene end was trimmed by 0 bases and the J gene end by 9 bases; junction bases not matched to a gene: 16. CDR1 is LGHNA, CDR2 YNFKEQ, per germline. The CDR3 has 18 residues. CDR3 in amino acids: CASSQDGPRGGPRSEQFF. The CDR3 nucleotides are TGTGCCAGCAGCCAAGATGGGCCGCGCGGGGGGCCCAGGAGTGAGCAGTTCTTC.

The chain has TRBV6-1 and TRBJ2-1; TRBD2 matches at 8 bases. Germline CDR1 is MNHNS and CDR2 is SASEGT. The CDR3 extends over 17 amino acids. Trimming at V came to 2 bases and at J to 0 bases, leaving 6 bases not matched to a gene. The CDR3 sequence: CASSERVAGSSYNEQFF. Here the CDR3 DNA reads TGTGCCAGCAGTGAAAGGGTAGCGGGATCCTCCTACAATGAGCAGTTCTTC.

The chain carries TRBV6-5 and TRBJ2-1; 11 bases fit TRBD2. CDR1 MNHEY and CDR2 SVGAGI come from the germline V gene. The CDR3 has 14 amino acids. V shed 7 bases and J 6 bases; nucleotides not matched to a gene: 5. The DNA for the CDR3 is TGTGCCAGCATTAGCGGGGGGGCCCTCAATGAGCAGTTCTTC. It yields the protein CASISGGALNEQFF.

The chain combines TRBV7-2 with TRBJ2-1; TRBD2 aligns across 11 bases. Germline V CDR1 and CDR2: SGHTA, FQGNSA. The CDR3 extends over 16 amino acids. The V segment lost 6 bases and the J segment 1 base; nucleotides outside the gene matches: 5. CDR3 residues: CASRLRLAGSYNEQFF. Written as DNA, the CDR3 is TGTGCCAGCAGGCTGAGACTAGCGGGGTCCTACAATGAGCAGTTCTTC.

The sample holds a few counts of this clone. V gene TRBV28 combines with J gene TRBJ2-7; weak D call: TRBD2 (6 bases). V was pared by 8 bases and J by 5 bases, with 19 bases between. The germline V gene has CDR1 MDHEN and CDR2 SYDVKM. The length of the CDR3 is 14 residues. The CDR3 DNA reads as TGTGCCAGCCAACCTTGGGGGGTACGCCACGAGCAGTACTTC. Its translation is CASQPWGVRHEQYF.

The J gene is TRBJ2-6, the V gene TRBV5-1, with D possibly called TRBD1 or TRBD2 (5 bases each). The germline CDR1 and CDR2 sequences are SGHRS and YFSETQ. The CDR3 spans 15 residues. The germline V and J ends were trimmed by 3 bases and 0 bases, with 7 bases remaining between them. The CDR3 region is CASSWDGSGANVLTF. CDR3 nucleotides: TGCGCCAGCAGCTGGGACGGCTCTGGGGCCAACGTCCTGACTTTC.

The chain has TRBV6-5 and TRBJ2-1; 9 bases line up with TRBD1. CDR3 size: 13 residues. With V trimmed by 7 bases and J by 9 bases, 7 bases remained unmatched. CDR1 is MNHEY and CDR2 is SVGAGI in the germline V gene. CDR3 bases: TGTGCCAGCACCCCGGGACAGGGAGGTGAGCAGTTCTTC. This encodes CASTPGQGGEQFF.

The gene calls are TRBV5-6 and TRBJ1-1; weak D call: TRBD1 (5 bases). Germline values: CDR1 SGHDT, CDR2 YYEEEE. V was trimmed by 0 bases and J by 3 bases, leaving 12 bases between them. CDR3 size: 15 residues. The CDR3 sequence: CASSLAGPGDTEAFF. DNA of the CDR3: TGTGCCAGCAGCTTGGCGGGACCGGGGGACACTGAAGCTTTCTTT.

The genes are TRBV7-9 and TRBJ1-6; 11 bases fit TRBD1. The CDR3 is made up of 14 amino acids. Germline lookup yields CDR1 SEHNR and CDR2 FQNEAQ (reference sequence). The junction had 2 bases not matched to a gene; V was cut back by 8 bases and J by 5 bases. Here the CDR3 reads CASGTGGNNSPLHF. The CDR3 nucleotides are TGTGCCAGCGGGACAGGGGGAAATAATTCACCCCTCCACTTT.

The V call is TRBV19, the J call TRBJ1-4; TRBD1 might be the D (5 bases). The germline gives CDR1 LNHDA, CDR2 SQIVND (reference sequence). The ends were cut back, 3 bases at V and 7 bases at J, with 15 bases in the middle. The CDR3 covers 15 residues. CDR3 sequence reads: CASSMGRDGSEKLFF. The CDR3 nucleotides read TGTGCCAGTAGTATGGGCAGGGATGGTTCTGAAAAACTGTTTTTT.

This clone was seen a single time. V gene TRBV11-2 combines with J gene TRBJ1-5; TRBD1 aligns across 7 bases. Germline assignment: CDR1 SGHAT and CDR2 FQNNGV. The trim removed 5 bases at V and 0 bases at J, leaving 4 bases unmatched. The CDR3 extends over 15 amino acids. CDR3 bases: TGTGCCAGCAGCCGGACAGGTTATAGCAATCAGCCCCAGCATTTT. It specifies CASSRTGYSNQPQHF. The variable domain in full, with the rest retrieved from reference TRBV11-2 and TRBJ1-5, is EAGVAQSPRYKIIEKRQSVAFWCNPISGHATLYWYQQILGQGPKLLIQFQNNGVVDDSQLPKDRFSAERLKGVDSTLKIQPAKLEDSAVYLCASSRTGYSNQPQHFGDGTRLSIL.

The rearrangement links TRBV6-5 to TRBJ2-7, with D uncertain. The V gene's germline CDR1 is MNHEY and CDR2 SVGAGI. There are 13 residues in the CDR3. V was cut by 11 bases and J by 1 base, with 15 bases left in between. In DNA form, the CDR3 reads TGTGCCCGGAAGGTTAAACCTTCCTACGAGCAGTACTTC. Its translation is CARKVKPSYEQYF.

V and J are TRBV30 and TRBJ1-5; D gene ambiguous. This CDR3 contains 13 residues. V was trimmed by 2 bases and J by 4 bases, leaving 9 bases between them. Germline CDR1 reads GTSNPN; CDR2 reads SVGIG (reference sequence). In DNA form, the CDR3 reads TGTGCCTGGAGTCAGGACGGTAATCAGCCCCAGCATTTT. This codes for CAWSQDGNQPQHF.

V is TRBV5-1 and J is TRBJ2-1; 7 nucleotides align to TRBD1. This CDR3 spans 15 amino acids. Trimming cost V 1 base and J 8 bases; bases outside gene matches: 9. Germline values: CDR1 SGHRS, CDR2 YFSETQ. CDR3 DNA: TGCGCCAGCAGCTTGCTCGTCGGGACAGTTCATGAGCAGTTCTTC. This translates into CASSLLVGTVHEQFF.